A selection of T cell receptor beta chains follows, all from one sample in a study of blood T cell repertoires in COVID-19. Produced via immunoSEQ multiplex PCR; TCRdb's table is partial and in-frame only. This table holds some 140,000 clones, 84% found once. Material: PBMCs or T cells enriched from blood (not recorded which). These receptors all come from a man in his forties with acute COVID-19. Each CDR3 is given with its conserved first and last residue. A D gene is named only where the DNA matches it firmly. Clone size, where shown, is once, few, many, or a class for clones that have expanded.

clone size	D gene	V gene	J gene	CDR3 protein	CDR3 DNA
NA	NA	TRBV4-3	TRBJ2-1	CASSQDSGRGEYNEQFF	TGCGCCAGCAGCCAAGATTCCGGCAGGGGGGAGTACAATGAGCAGTTCTTC
NA	TRBD1	TRBV11-2	TRBJ2-7	CASALGTEVSEQYF	TGTGCCAGCGCTTTAGGGACAGAGGTGAGCGAGCAGTACTTC
NA	TRBD2	TRBV28	TRBJ2-6	CASSFGGDLLGANVLTF	TGTGCCAGCAGTTTCGGGGGGGACCTGCTTGGGGCCAACGTCCTGACTTTC
NA	TRBD1	TRBV6-5	TRBJ2-4	CASRREGQSDIQYF	TGTGCCAGCAGAAGAGAGGGACAGTCAGACATTCAGTACTTC
once	NA	TRBV5-4	TRBJ2-5	CASSLGTDQETQYF	TGTGCCAGCAGCTTGGGGACAGATCAAGAGACCCAGTACTTC
few	TRBD1	TRBV27	TRBJ1-1	CASSDRGATEAFF	TGTGCCAGCTCCGACAGGGGTGCAACTGAAGCTTTCTTT
NA	TRBD2	TRBV3-1/TRBV3-2	TRBJ2-7	CASSQGRGDYEQYF	TGTGCCAGCAGCCAAGGGCGGGGGGACTACGAGCAGTACTTC
once	NA	TRBV10-1	TRBJ1-2	CASSEYYLFTNYGYTF	TGCGCCAGCAGTGAGTATTATCTATTTACTAACTATGGCTACACCTTC
NA	TRBD2	TRBV19	TRBJ2-7	CASRGAGVGTYEQYF	TGTGCCAGTCGAGGGGCGGGGGTAGGGACCTACGAGCAGTACTTC
once	NA	TRBV28	TRBJ1-1	CASVETDIKKAFF	TGTGCCAGCGTTGAAACTGACATAAAAAAGGCTTTCTTT